Shown below are 5 T cell receptor beta chains from a single sample sequenced in a study of T cells in localized non-small cell lung cancer. The protocol was immunoSEQ multiplex PCR, while the TCRdb copy is restricted to in-frame clones and leaves out a portion. The sample yields fewer than 35,000 clones, approximately 91% seen once. The source was PBMCs, collected before any cancer treatment. The receptors were gathered from a man aged 35-75 years with stage II lung adenocarcinoma.

The CDR3 reads CASSQVRGGELFF. The DNA for the CDR3 is TGTGCCAGCAGCCAAGTACGGGGCGGGGAGCTGTTTTTT. V is TRBV11-2 and J is TRBJ2-2; a possible D gene is TRBD2 (5 bases). CDR3 length: 13 amino acids. Germline loops: CDR1 SGHAT, CDR2 FQNNGV. The V gene lost 5 bases and the J gene lost 7 bases, with 11 bases spanning the gap.

This clone was counted a few times. The chain combines TRBV7-2 with TRBJ2-3, with 7 bases lining up with TRBD2. The J segment lost 2 bases and the V segment lost 3 bases, leaving 5 bases of the junction unmatched. CDR1 is SGHTA, CDR2 FQGNSA, per germline. CDR3 size: 15 residues. The CDR3 spells CASSFRAGYTDTQYF. CDR3 nucleotide sequence: TGTGCCAGCAGCTTTCGAGCGGGATACACAGATACGCAGTATTTT.

This clone appeared a single time. The chain employs TRBV5-1 and TRBJ2-7, with D possibly being TRBD2 (6 bases). Trimming shortened V by 4 bases and J by 0 bases, and 8 bases separated the two germline ends. Germline V lookup: CDR1 SGHRS, CDR2 YFSETQ. This CDR3 is built from 13 residues. In DNA form, the CDR3 reads TGCGCCAGCAGCCCGACTAGCTCCTACGAGCAGTACTTC. This encodes CASSPTSSYEQYF.

By share, this clone ranks as medium-sized. The same CDR3 also results from other DNA sequences found in this sample. The chain links TRBV5-1 to TRBJ2-1; 8 positions match TRBD2. Germline V gene sequence: CDR1 SGHRS, CDR2 YFSETQ. The J segment lost 6 bases and the V segment lost 2 bases, leaving 13 bases of the junction unmatched. This CDR3 region has 17 residues. CDR3 in DNA: TGCGCCAGCAGCTTAGGGGCTACGGGACTAGTAATCAATGAGCAGTTCTTC. As protein: CASSLGATGLVINEQFF.

The gene calls are TRBV27 and TRBJ1-2, with D possibly TRBD1 on 6 matching bases. Germline V gene lookup returns CDR1 MNHEY and CDR2 SMNVEV (reference sequence). The CDR3 contains 13 residues. V lost 5 bases and J 7 bases, leaving 14 bases between the germline ends. The CDR3: CASSPTGFPGYTF. CDR3 in DNA: TGTGCCAGCAGTCCCACAGGGTTCCCTGGCTACACCTTC.